This TCR beta chain came from a study of human T cells and chemical hapten exposure (dated by TCRdb to 2020 to 2022). Study-level background: For sensitization, 2% DPC in acetone was applied to a roughly 2 cm by roughly 2 cm area of upper inner arm skin. Patch testing on the upper back used Finn chambers containing 0.01% DPC, with scoring done after 6 days according to International Contact Dermatitis Research Group standards. Libraries were combined into a pool for sequencing, and differences in TCR yield between samples came mainly from small differences in library volumes within the pool. Nearly 30 alopecia patients gave blood for TCR sequencing at one to four time points (pre-sensitization, 2, 6 and 24 weeks). Patients additionally received weekly therapeutic DPC doses to the scalp throughout the roughly 23-week study period. This study followed changes in the peripheral blood TCR repertoire in vivo during primary and secondary sensitization of alopecia patients to the hapten diphenylcyclopropenone (DPC). Alopecia areata with under or over 50% scalp involvement, alopecia totalis and alopecia universalis were represented in the patient cohort, which was mostly female. Blood samples were taken from patients before sensitization (week 0) and at 2, 6 and about 24 weeks after DPC sensitization. The paper as a whole reports these results and caveats: Because all patients had alopecia, a presumed autoimmune disease, the immune response of the patients might differ from that of healthy individuals. A positive correlation was found between the number of PT1 expanded TCRs and patch test score, with significance reached at thresholds 8, 16 and 32 but not 4. Repeated subsampling changed both the strength of the expansion versus patch-test correlation and the threshold at which that correlation became significant. Compared with pre-sensitization or healthy control sets, expanded TCRs formed significantly more large CDR3 similarity clusters, which is consistent with antigen-driven responses. The number of TCRs above 1 in 1000 frequency did not change with DPC sensitization; there was no evidence of global repertoire structure alterations.

From the cysteine through the phenylalanine, the CDR3 covers 13 amino acids. Only the CDR3 region is kept as DNA, spanning 39 bases read in frame from base 1. The CDR1 and CDR2 encoded by the germline V gene are MDHEN and SYDVKM. V lost 11 bases and J lost 6 bases; the stretch between them is 19 bases long. The protocol used for the library was RACE. Instrument used: NextSeq 500. Library preparation attached unique molecular identifiers to individual cDNA molecules for quantitative, reproducible TCR counting. From each blood RNA sample, both TCR alpha and TCR beta chains were sequenced. The original pipeline was this. A median of about 87,000 TCRs per sample was observed, with a range of 23,224 to 690,600. V, J and CDR3 annotation of the TCR reads was carried out using the Decombinator software suite. To make PS versus PT1 abundance plots, every sample was subsampled to the same number of TCRs (28,000). TCRs were defined as expanded if absent before sensitization and observed at least eight times at the 2-week time point. TCRdb reworked the public reads: Q25 trimming with fastp, MiXCR clone assembly, productive beta chains retained. Rows with a matching CDR3 protein are joined into one entry that keeps the most common DNA and genes. What appears here as the V and J calls and clone size reflects TCRdb's work, not the paper's. The sample table lists 55,000 to 75,000 distinct CDR3 sequences, under 15% of them with a count of one. Roughly 2.3% of the sample is taken by the ten largest.

The time point label, as the study defines it: patch test 3, about 24 weeks after DPC sensitization. The treatment or condition label corresponds to: therapeutic diphenylcyclopropenone sensitization with weekly scalp DPC. At every patch-test visit, the blood draw took place before the patch test was put on. Patients were eligible if aged 18 to 70, diagnosed with alopecia and judged suitable for DPC therapy, and pregnant patients were excluded. Unfractionated whole blood was collected in Tempus Blood RNA tubes, and total RNA was extracted from that blood. This clonotype was seen a few times. The antigen it recognizes is unknown. Per-base quality was not reported, and no clone a single base away is much larger than it.

The sequencing here drew on whole blood, taken in connection with sensitization to the hapten diphenylcyclopropenone (DPC). This clonotype was sampled from a man between 25 and 39 years old with alopecia areata. Some clones in this sample may be carry-over from other donors' samples. The rearranged chain carries TRBV28 and TRBJ1-2; a weak D assignment points to TRBD1 (5 bases agree). The CDR3 loop reads CASAGGIFNGYTF. The DNA sequence is TGTGCCTCAGCGGGGGGAATTTTTAATGGCTACACCTTC.